This T cell receptor beta chain was sequenced for a study of blood T cell repertoires in COVID-19. In the study overall: Donors in the United States, Italy and Spain gave samples during acute or convalescent COVID-19.

Patients in Seattle were enrolled during active infection, then followed longitudinally. Libraries were prepared by immunoSEQ multiplex PCR; TCRdb keeps only in-frame clonotypes and omits some of them. The sample gives 150,000 to 200,000 clones, about 83% of which show up once; 9.5% to 15% is in the top ten. This clone was counted between two and nine times. The length of the CDR3 is 15 residues. V gave up 1 base and J gave up 1 base, with 10 bases separating them. Germline CDR1 is SNHLY and CDR2 is FYNNEI. This sequence joins TRBV2 and TRBJ2-5; D not certain. Sequencing was performed on peripheral blood. This clonotype was obtained from a woman in her 70s with COVID-19, enrolled during active disease. The CDR3 bases are TGTGCCAGCAGTGAAGGAGGAGATTTCCAAGAGACCCAGTACTTC. It specifies CASSEGGDFQETQYF.